This paragraph reports one TCR beta chain. There are many counts of this clone. The target of this receptor is not known. No much larger clone exists at a distance of one base, and base qualities are not known. The data were obtained in a study of cytotoxic CD8 clonotypes in ibrutinib-treated CLL (dated by TCRdb to the early 2020s). Regarding the research as a whole: The cohort was composed of 11 relapsed/refractory and about 15 treatment-naive patients; IGHV unmutated status was identified in some 17 patients. Response samples were taken after a median of approximately a year on treatment, ranging from about 6 to 40 months. An average of approximately 260,000 productive templates and some 99,000 productive rearrangements was obtained per sample. Patients were still on ibrutinib when every remission and progressive disease sample was collected. Partial responses were observed in roughly 24 patients and complete responses in 2; after a median follow-up of roughly 72 months, remission was maintained in approximately 14 patients and progression was observed in approximately twelve. Of the 70 to 90 people in the trial, around 24 had longitudinal samples available. Cryopreserved peripheral blood mononuclear cells were obtained before treatment, at response, and at either sustained remission or disease progression.

Points the paper makes about the study in general: Public clonotypes were found to be uncommon and were observed to contract or remain stable during treatment; the increase in clonality was shown to reflect expansion of private clonotypes at ibrutinib response. Clonality increased at ibrutinib response, stayed stable in sustained remission, and fell back toward baseline at progression. Sampling times were not matched between patients in sustained remission and patients whose disease was progressing, and lymph node repertoires were not examined. Baseline clonality was found to be higher than that of age-matched healthy donors and was strongly correlated with circulating CD8+ T-cell counts.

The time point tag for this specimen amounts to: 20 to 30 months on ibrutinib. For TCR beta library preparation, approximately 2 micrograms of genomic DNA were isolated from cryopreserved PBMCs. Longitudinal blood samples from CLL patients on ibrutinib monotherapy underwent high-throughput TCR beta sequencing. Patients were enrolled in a phase 2 open-label single-center ibrutinib monotherapy trial. Each clonotype received, on average, around 9.6x coverage in deep resolution sequencing performed on a MiSeq, where the target depth lay between 1 in 1 million and 1 in 200,000 T cells. The immunoSEQ hsTCRB Kit was used to generate TCR beta libraries. The paper's processing steps were these. Data were analyzed with ImmunoSEQ Data Assistant and ImmunoSEQ Analyzer, with V, D and J genes assigned per IMGT definitions. Clonality, which ranges from 0 to 1, was calculated by subtracting the normalized Shannon entropy of productive rearrangement frequencies from one. Public clonotype analysis was restricted to overrepresented clonotypes comprising at least 0.05% of each patient's repertoire. More than ten repertoires from age-matched healthy donors, obtained from immuneACCESS, served as clonality controls. In its TCRdb copy, this immuneACCESS table keeps in-frame sequences only and misses some clones. Where compared with another copy, unresolved V genes explain less than half of these, and the others have no known cause. V, J and clone size derive from that table, while D and trimming were established from the DNA sequence. The sample profile shows about 50,000 clones; around 52% of them were found once. Around 30% of the sample comes from the top ten.

This specimen consisted of PBMCs, obtained after 24 months of ibrutinib treatment. The source of this sequence is a human donor with chronic lymphocytic leukemia.

The CDR3 region has the sequence CSGGQGDPGELFF. The DNA is as follows: TGCAGCGGCGGACAGGGGGATCCCGGGGAGCTGTTTTTT. The chain uses TRBV29-1 and TRBJ2-2; 10 middle bases align to TRBD1. CDR1 is given as SQVTM and CDR2 as ANQGSEA, both from the germline V gene. Here V drops 7 bases and J drops 6 bases, and the junction holds 5 bases not matched to any gene. Spanning cysteine to phenylalanine, the CDR3 consists of 13 amino acids. Of the read, only the CDR3 DNA is kept; its 39 bases are in frame from base 1.